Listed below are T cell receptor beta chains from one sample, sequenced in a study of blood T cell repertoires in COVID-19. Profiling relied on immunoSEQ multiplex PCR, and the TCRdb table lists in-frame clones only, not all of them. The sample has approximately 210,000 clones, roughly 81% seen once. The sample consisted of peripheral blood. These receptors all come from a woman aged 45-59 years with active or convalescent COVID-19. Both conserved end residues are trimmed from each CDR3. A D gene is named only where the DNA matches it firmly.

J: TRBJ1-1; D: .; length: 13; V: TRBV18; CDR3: ASSPLYTLNTEAF
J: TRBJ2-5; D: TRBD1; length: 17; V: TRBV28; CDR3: ASSFHAPFGTGIQETQY
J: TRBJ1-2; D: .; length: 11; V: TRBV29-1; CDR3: SVAENEIYGYT
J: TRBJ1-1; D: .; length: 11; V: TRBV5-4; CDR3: ASSLRGKGEAF
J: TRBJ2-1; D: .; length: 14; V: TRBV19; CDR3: ASRDRGSGRNNEQF
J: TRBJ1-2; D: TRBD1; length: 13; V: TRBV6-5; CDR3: ASTNNRGRGDGYT
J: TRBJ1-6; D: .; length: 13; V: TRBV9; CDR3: ASSVGREAWGALH
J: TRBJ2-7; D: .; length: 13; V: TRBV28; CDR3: ASSFGGTPSYEQY
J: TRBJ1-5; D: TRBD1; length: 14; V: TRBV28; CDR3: ASSLTGQGFRQPQH
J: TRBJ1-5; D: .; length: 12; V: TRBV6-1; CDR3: ASSSARTNQPQH
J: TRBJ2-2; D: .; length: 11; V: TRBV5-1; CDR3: ASSLAPFGELF
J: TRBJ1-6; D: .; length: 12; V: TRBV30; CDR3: AWTYGSYNSPLH
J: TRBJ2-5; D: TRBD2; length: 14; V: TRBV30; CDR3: AWSPQTSGMRETQY
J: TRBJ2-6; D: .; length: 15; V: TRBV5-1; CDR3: ASSLARESSGANVLT
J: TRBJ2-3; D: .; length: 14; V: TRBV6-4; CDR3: ASSDSTDRRTDTQY
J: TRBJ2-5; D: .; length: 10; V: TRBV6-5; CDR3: ASKGPGETQY
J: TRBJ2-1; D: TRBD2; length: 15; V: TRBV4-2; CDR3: ASSRYPGLEPYNEQF
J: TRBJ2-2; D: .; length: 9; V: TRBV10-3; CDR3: AISRARELF
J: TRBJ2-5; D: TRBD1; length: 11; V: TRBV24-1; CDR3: ATRGTEERTQY
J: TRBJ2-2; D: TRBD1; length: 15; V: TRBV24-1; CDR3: ATSDPRTGLDTGELF
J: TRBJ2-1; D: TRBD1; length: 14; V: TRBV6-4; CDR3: ASSDSGTGGADEQF
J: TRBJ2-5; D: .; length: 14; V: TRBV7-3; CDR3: ASSLMGRGILETQY